Described below is a single T cell receptor beta chain sequence and its context. This entry is derived from a study of blood T cell repertoires in COVID-19. Study at large: T cells, B-cell-depleted T cells, or PBMCs supplied cDNA or gDNA.

TCRdb keeps only in-frame clones here, not all; method: immunoSEQ multiplex PCR. Of fewer than 250,000 clones listed, more than 75% were seen once; the top ten hold 3%. CDR1 MNHNY and CDR2 SVGAGI come from the germline V gene (reference sequence). V was cut by 6 bases and J by 7 bases, with 16 bases left in between. The CDR3 sequence is 15 residues long. The sequenced material came from peripheral blood. The sequence was obtained from a man between 60 and 75 years old with acute or convalescent COVID-19. The gene calls are TRBV6-6 and TRBJ1-6; tentatively, D is TRBD1 (5 bases). Here the CDR3 reads CASRPPTVVNSPLHF. The DNA of the CDR3 is TGTGCCAGCAGGCCCCCGACAGTAGTGAATTCACCCCTCCACTTT.